This T cell receptor beta chain was recorded in a study of T cell responses to AZD1222 COVID-19 vaccine. Of note for this clone: No antigen is known for it.

CDR3 size: 19 residues. V was shortened by 4 bases and J by 4 bases, with 28 bases between the two germline ends. Clones were read by immunoSEQ multiplex PCR, and TCRdb kept only the in-frame ones, dropping some. The sample gives under 130,000 clones, around nine tenths of which show up once; roughly 20% is in the top ten. The study, taken as a whole, reports: Spike-specific TCR breadth and depth went up after people got two AZD1222 doses. Clonal diversity was possibly underestimated; the donors were predominantly white British and more often female. Repertoires in all cases were sampled only once the peak T cell response had passed. Targeting of unmutated variant regions was reportedly seen in nearly half of spike-specific TCRs.

Sequenced here: peripheral blood, sampled on day 0 of AZD1222 vaccination. The TCR was taken from an adult in good health. This chain joins TRBV23-1 and TRBJ1-1, with D perhaps TRBD1 (5 bases). TRBV23-1 is designated an ORF whose function remains uncertain. In DNA, the CDR3 is TGCGCCAGCAGTCCCCCAGTAAAGTGGCCTTTCACTCAGGGCACTGAAGCTTTCTTT. Amino acid sequence: CASSPPVKWPFTQGTEAFF.